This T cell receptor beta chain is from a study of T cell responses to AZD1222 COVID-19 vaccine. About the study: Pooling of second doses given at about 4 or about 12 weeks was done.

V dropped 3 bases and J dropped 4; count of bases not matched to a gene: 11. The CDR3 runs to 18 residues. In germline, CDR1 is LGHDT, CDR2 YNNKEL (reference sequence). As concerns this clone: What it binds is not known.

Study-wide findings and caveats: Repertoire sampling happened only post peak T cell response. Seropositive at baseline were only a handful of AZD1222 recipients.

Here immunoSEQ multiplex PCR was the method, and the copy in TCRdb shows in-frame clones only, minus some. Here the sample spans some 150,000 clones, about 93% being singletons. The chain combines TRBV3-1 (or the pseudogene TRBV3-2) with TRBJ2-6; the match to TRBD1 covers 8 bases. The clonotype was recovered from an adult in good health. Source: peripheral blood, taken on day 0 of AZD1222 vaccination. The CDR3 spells CASSQHKRTGYGANVLTF. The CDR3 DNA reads TGTGCCAGCAGCCAGCACAAACGGACAGGGTACGGGGCCAACGTCCTGACTTTC.